The 25 T cell receptor beta chains below all came from one sample that was sequenced in a study of blood T cell repertoires in COVID-19. Sequencing was performed with immunoSEQ multiplex PCR; in TCRdb, only in-frame clones are kept and a portion is missing. The sample has 350,000 to 400,000 clones; just under 90% are singletons. The sequencing input was PBMCs or T cells enriched from blood (not recorded which). These receptors were taken from a woman in her 30s who had recovered from COVID-19.

The rearrangement uses TRBV11-2 and TRBJ2-7; D perhaps matches TRBD1 (6 bases). The germline V gene has CDR1 SGHAT and CDR2 FQNNGV. Trimming removed 3 bases from V and 1 base from J, with 25 bases in between. This CDR3 spans 19 amino acids. CDR3 residues: CASSFYSRRGRGFSYEQYF. CDR3 nucleotide sequence: TGTGCCAGCAGCTTTTACAGCCGCAGGGGACGAGGGTTTTCCTACGAGCAGTACTTC. Full variable domain (rest looked up from reference TRBV11-2 and TRBJ2-7): EAGVAQSPRYKIIEKRQSVAFWCNPISGHATLYWYQQILGQGPKLLIQFQNNGVVDDSQLPKDRFSAERLKGVDSTLKIQPAKLEDSAVYLCASSFYSRRGRGFSYEQYFGPGTRLTVT.

This chain connects TRBV7-2 to TRBJ2-7, with 9 bases that match TRBD2. CDR1 is SGHTA, CDR2 FQGNSA, per germline. The CDR3 consists of 14 residues. The J segment lost 6 bases and the V segment lost 1 base, leaving 4 bases of the junction unmatched. The CDR3 loop reads CASSLGLAGLEQYF. The CDR3 nucleotides read TGTGCCAGCAGCTTAGGGCTAGCGGGGCTCGAGCAGTACTTC.

V gene TRBV7-9 combines with J gene TRBJ1-2; D is undetermined. The CDR3 runs 14 residues. Trimming cost V 5 bases and J 6 bases, with 16 bases left between them. CDR1 and CDR2 from the germline V gene are SEHNR and FQNEAQ (reference sequence). The CDR3 reads CASSPGGLMDGYTF. In DNA form, the CDR3 reads TGTGCCAGCAGCCCAGGTGGATTAATGGATGGCTACACCTTC.

V is TRBV25-1 and J is TRBJ1-5; 8 positions agree with TRBD1. CDR3 length: 13 amino acids. Germline V gene sequence: CDR1 MGHDK, CDR2 SYGVNS. The ends lost 4 bases at V and 4 bases at J; junction bases unmatched: 0. CDR3 in amino acids: CASSGQGNQPQHF. CDR3 coding DNA: TGTGCCAGCAGTGGACAGGGGAATCAGCCCCAGCATTTT.

The rearrangement uses TRBV18 and TRBJ2-2, with D unclear. With 2 bases removed from V and 2 bases from J, the gap between germline ends came to 3 bases. In germline, CDR1 is KGHSH, CDR2 LQKENI. This CDR3 spans 13 amino acids. CDR3 amino acids: CASSPSNTGELFF. CDR3 bases: TGTGCCAGCTCACCATCTAACACCGGGGAGCTGTTTTTT.

The chain uses TRBV18 and TRBJ1-1; TRBD1 aligns across 8 bases. CDR3 size: 17 residues. Per the germline V gene, CDR1 is KGHSH and CDR2 is LQKENI. With 3 bases clipped from V and 8 bases from J, the junction kept 17 bases outside the gene matches. CDR3 loop: CASSPLGQGHQSIEAFF. CDR3 nucleotides: TGTGCCAGCTCACCCCTCGGACAGGGACATCAATCCATCGAAGCTTTCTTT. The full variable domain, in which reference TRBV18 and TRBJ1-1 provide the parts outside the CDR3, is NAGVMQNPRHLVRRRGQEARLRCSPMKGHSHVYWYRQLPEEGLKFMVYLQKENIIDESGMPKERFSAEFPKEGPSILRIQQVVRGDSAAYFCASSPLGQGHQSIEAFFGQGTRLTVV.

This chain links TRBV30 with TRBJ2-7, with D tentatively TRBD1 (6 bases). This CDR3 region has 13 residues. The V gene's germline CDR1 is GTSNPN and CDR2 SVGIG (reference sequence). With 3 bases removed from V and 1 base from J, the gap between germline ends came to 10 bases. As DNA, the CDR3 is TGTGCCTGGAGAGGAAGGGGGTCCTACGAGCAGTACTTC. Its translation: CAWRGRGSYEQYF. The whole variable domain, remainder taken from reference TRBV30 and TRBJ2-7, is SQTIHQWPATLVQPVGSPLSLECTVEGTSNPNLYWYRQAAGRGLQLLFYSVGIGQISSEVPQNLSASRPQDRQFILSSKKLLLSDSGFYLCAWRGRGSYEQYFGPGTRLTVT.

The chain carries TRBV7-9 and TRBJ1-1; TRBD1 agrees at 7 bases. The V and J ends lost 3 bases and 1 base, in that order; junction bases with no gene match: 8. The CDR3 is 16 amino acids. Germline CDR1 reads SEHNR; CDR2 reads FQNEAQ (reference sequence). This chain's CDR3 is CASSFPSGQQNTEAFF. CDR3 sequence (DNA): TGTGCCAGCAGCTTCCCCTCGGGACAGCAGAACACTGAAGCTTTCTTT.

The chain couples TRBV7-9 to TRBJ1-2; TRBD1 aligns across 10 bases. There are 15 residues in the CDR3. The V gene end was trimmed by 1 base and the J gene end by 7 bases; junction bases not matched to a gene: 6. Per germline, CDR1 SEHNR and CDR2 FQNEAQ (reference sequence). The CDR3 sequence is CASSLVETGGSGYTF. CDR3 coding DNA: TGTGCCAGCAGCTTAGTTGAGACAGGGGGCTCTGGCTACACCTTC.

V gene TRBV19 combines with J gene TRBJ1-2, with TRBD1 matching 12 bases. Germline CDR1 and CDR2: LNHDA and SQIVND (reference sequence). There are 16 residues in the CDR3. V shed 8 bases, J shed 7 bases, and the junction held 14 bases outside the gene matches. CDR3 nucleotide sequence: TGTGCCAGTCGAGCAACCGGGACAGGGGGCCGGGGTGGCTACACCTTC. Translated, it gives CASRATGTGGRGGYTF.

The chain recombines TRBV7-3 with TRBJ2-3; 10 positions match TRBD1. Looked up from germline, CDR1 is SGHTA and CDR2 is FQGTGA. The CDR3 has 19 residues. J was trimmed by 2 bases and V by 5 bases; bases with no gene match: 16. The CDR3 sequence: CASSTDRGQRGPLTDTQYF. The CDR3 DNA reads as TGTGCCAGCAGCACAGACAGGGGGCAGCGGGGGCCCCTCACAGATACGCAGTATTTT.

As DNA, the CDR3 is TGTGCCAGCAGCTTAGCAGGGAATCAGCCCCAGCATTTT. Its translation: CASSLAGNQPQHF. The chain is built from TRBV11-2 and TRBJ1-5; D might be TRBD1 (5 bases). V lost 1 base, J lost 4 bases, and 5 bases lay in between. Germline V gene lookup returns CDR1 SGHAT and CDR2 FQNNGV. This CDR3 contains 13 residues.

CDR3 nucleotide sequence: TGTGCCAGCAGCTTGCGGGAGACAAGGGATGGCTACACCTTC. Protein product: CASSLRETRDGYTF. The chain joins TRBV5-6 to TRBJ1-2, with no clear D. V was cut by 1 base and J by 6 bases, with 13 bases left in between. The germline V gene encodes CDR1 SGHDT and CDR2 YYEEEE. This CDR3 spans 14 amino acids.

The chain carries TRBV12-3 or TRBV12-4 and TRBJ2-7; D is possibly TRBD2 (6 bases). Trimming stripped 3 bases from V and 6 bases from J, with 9 bases between. The CDR3 has 12 amino acids. In DNA form, the CDR3 reads TGTGCCAGCAGTTTCGGGGGTTTCGAGCAGTACTTC. Protein sequence: CASSFGGFEQYF.

The chain links TRBV27 to TRBJ1-2; weak D call: TRBD1 (6 bases). The length of the CDR3 is 15 residues. Germline lookup yields CDR1 MNHEY and CDR2 SMNVEV (reference sequence). V was pared by 5 bases and J by 4 bases, with 17 bases between. The CDR3 is CASSTPTGTGYGYTF. CDR3 coding DNA: TGTGCCAGCAGTACACCGACAGGAACGGGCTATGGCTACACCTTC.

Only one count was recorded for this clone. The chain has TRBV28 and TRBJ1-4, with D perhaps matching TRBD1 (5 bases). Germline CDR1 is MDHEN and CDR2 is SYDVKM. Trimming pared 4 bases from V and 7 bases from J, leaving 13 bases between. This CDR3 is 14 amino acids long. The CDR3 bases are TGTGCCAGCAGTTCCGCCAGGGCTGGTGAAAAACTGTTTTTT. Protein: CASSSARAGEKLFF.

This chain connects TRBV7-3 to TRBJ2-2; 8 positions match TRBD2. After removal of 2 bases from V and 5 bases from J, the junction contained 10 bases not matched to a gene. This CDR3 is 17 amino acids long. Per the germline V gene, CDR1 is SGHTA and CDR2 is FQGTGA. CDR3 nucleotide sequence: TGTGCCAGCAGCTTATCTGGAACTAGCGGAGCTACCGGGGAGCTGTTTTTT. Amino acid sequence: CASSLSGTSGATGELFF.

This chain connects TRBV5-1 to TRBJ1-2; D ambiguous. In germline, CDR1 is SGHRS, CDR2 YFSETQ. CDR3 length: 13 residues. V was cut by 1 base and J by 5 bases, with 9 bases left in between. CDR3 sequence (DNA): TGCGCCAGCAGCTTGAGAGAGTTATATGGCTACACCTTC. This translates into CASSLRELYGYTF.

V usage is TRBV7-3 and J usage is TRBJ2-2, with TRBD1 as a possible D gene (6 bases). Deletions cut 4 bases from V and 0 bases from J, with 9 bases between. Germline assignment: CDR1 SGHTA and CDR2 FQGTGA. This CDR3 has 15 amino acids. The CDR3 DNA sequence: TGTGCCAGCAGCTCCGGGACAACGAACACCGGGGAGCTGTTTTTT. Translation: CASSSGTTNTGELFF. Full variable domain (rest looked up from reference TRBV7-3 and TRBJ2-2): GAGVSQTPSNKVTEKGKYVELRCDPISGHTALYWYRQSLGQGPEFLIYFQGTGAADDSGLPNDRFFAVRPEGSVSTLKIQRTERGDSAVYLCASSSGTTNTGELFFGEGSRLTVL.

In its sample, this clone was seen a few times. The chain employs TRBV20-1 and TRBJ1-2, with D uncertain. The V gene lost 6 bases and the J gene lost 7 bases, with 12 bases spanning the gap. Germline assignment: CDR1 DFQATT and CDR2 SNEGSKA (reference sequence). This CDR3 has 11 residues. In nucleotides, the CDR3 is TGCAGTGCAAAGGACGGGGTTGGCTACACCTTC. It yields the protein CSAKDGVGYTF.

This clone was seen a single time. V usage is TRBV11-2 and J usage is TRBJ1-4; D is perhaps TRBD1 (6 bases). The V end was cut by 3 bases, the J end by 6 bases, with 14 bases between. This CDR3 is 15 amino acids long. CDR1 SGHAT and CDR2 FQNNGV come from the germline V gene. CDR3 nucleotide sequence: TGTGCCAGCAGCTTCTCCGGGGGGCGGGATGAAAAACTGTTTTTT. It specifies CASSFSGGRDEKLFF.

The chain has TRBV15 and TRBJ1-5; 8 bases agree with TRBD1. The trim removed 5 bases at V and 1 base at J, leaving 4 bases unmatched. Germline V gene data show CDR1 as LNHNV and CDR2 as YYDKDF (reference sequence). The CDR3 loop spans 15 amino acids. CDR3: CATSSQGASNQPQHF. The CDR3 DNA sequence: TGTGCCACCAGCTCTCAGGGGGCGAGCAATCAGCCCCAGCATTTT. The whole variable domain, filled in from reference TRBV15 and TRBJ1-5, reads DAMVIQNPRYQVTQFGKPVTLSCSQTLNHNVMYWYQQKSSQAPKLLFHYYDKDFNNEADTPDNFQSRRPNTSFCFLDIRSPGLGDTAMYLCATSSQGASNQPQHFGDGTRLSIL.

In DNA, the CDR3 is TGTGCCTGGAGTTTCCGGGAAGGGTGGGGCTATGGCTACACCTTC. This sequence encodes CAWSFREGWGYGYTF. The chain recombines TRBV30 with TRBJ1-2; D unclear. The CDR3 contains 15 residues. Germline V CDR1 and CDR2: GTSNPN, SVGIG (reference sequence). With 2 bases removed from V and 4 bases from J, the gap between germline ends came to 17 bases.

The chain combines TRBV7-2 with TRBJ1-6, with D maybe TRBD1 (6 bases). Trimming took 5 bases from V and 7 from J, leaving 18 bases between them. Germline V gene data show CDR1 as SGHTA and CDR2 as FQGNSA. The CDR3 covers 16 residues. The DNA of the CDR3 is TGTGCCAGCAGCGGTGGGGGGGCGGTTGTGAATTCACCCCTCCACTTT. Its protein product is CASSGGGAVVNSPLHF.

The CDR3 reads CASSRSLGMATDTQYF. The CDR3 coding sequence is TGTGCCAGCAGCCGGAGTCTCGGGATGGCGACAGATACGCAGTATTTT. This sequence joins TRBV3-1 (or the pseudogene TRBV3-2) and TRBJ2-3, with D possibly being TRBD2 (5 bases). CDR3 length: 16 amino acids. Deletions cut 4 bases from V and 3 bases from J, with 17 bases between. The germline CDR1 and CDR2 sequences are LGHDT and YNNKEL (reference sequence).